In its sample, the clone carrying this T cell receptor (beta chain) was seen many times. TCR beta CDR3 regions were amplified from RNA transcripts. When the TCR CDR3 underwent first-round RT-PCR, the HTBI primer set was used. TCRdb itself ran the multiplex PCR reads through MiXCR, one entry per CDR3 protein. The sample contains 540,000 or so distinct CDR3 sequences, 15% to 18% of which appear only once. This entry is derived from a study of T cells in Graves' hyperthyroidism and ophthalmopathy. This CDR3 comprises 17 residues. Trimming took off 4 bases at V and 3 bases at J, with 19 bases between the two ends. Looked up from germline, CDR1 is LGHDT and CDR2 is YNNKEL (reference sequence).

This sequence originates from a woman aged 30 to 39 with Graves' hyperthyroidism. V is TRBV3-1 and J is TRBJ1-5, with a possible D match to TRBD1 (5 bases). The specimen was blood. The CDR3 DNA reads TGTGCCAGCAGCCTCCGAGCGGGGGGGAGAAACAATCAGCCCCAGCATTTT. This translates into CASSLRAGGRNNQPQHF.